A single sample gave rise to the 25 T cell receptor beta chains below, sequenced in a study of blood T cells in healthy people across ages. Together with a sample-barcoded 5' primer, a J-beta primer mix was included in a second PCR lasting roughly 6 to 12 cycles. Via MiXCR, TCRdb re-called the 5' RACE reads, giving one row per CDR3 protein. The sample holds 1.5 million to 1.8 million distinct CDR3 sequences; about 42% are singletons and the top ten take about 4%. The source material was blood. The receptor source for this set is a woman aged 18-29 years in good health.

The J gene is TRBJ1-4, the V gene TRBV5-1, with 7 nucleotides matching TRBD1. This CDR3 spans 13 amino acids. Germline V CDR1 and CDR2: SGHRS, YFSETQ. With V trimmed by 0 bases and J by 7 bases, 0 bases remained unmatched. This CDR3 is CASSLGDSEKLFF. CDR3 coding DNA: TGCGCCAGCAGCTTGGGGGACAGTGAAAAACTGTTTTTT. The full variable domain, with the rest looked up from reference TRBV5-1 and TRBJ1-4, is KAGVTQTPRYLIKTRGQQVTLSCSPISGHRSVSWYQQTPGQGLQFLFEYFSETQRNKGNFPGRFSGRQFSNSRSEMNVSTLELGDSALYLCASSLGDSEKLFFGSGTQLSVL.

In regard to this clonotype: The junction differs from germline at one of its ends, possibly a read error. J is TRBJ2-4 and V is TRBV7-8, with D hard to call. The CDR3 sequence is 16 residues long. The germline V gene encodes CDR1 SGHVS and CDR2 FQNEAQ. CDR3 sequence reads: CAGSFGPALAKNIQYF. The CDR3 DNA follows: TGTGCCGGCAGCTTCGGGCCCGCACTAGCCAAAAACATTCAGTACTTC. Complete variable domain (other parts from reference TRBV7-8 and TRBJ2-4): GAGVSQSPRYKVAKRGQDVALRCDPISGHVSLFWYQQALGQGPEFLTYFQNEAQLDKSGLPSDRFFAERPEGSVSTLKIQRTQQEDSAVYLCAGSFGPALAKNIQYFGAGTRLSVL.

The CDR3 protein is CSAKRRGGLQETQYF. Written as DNA, the CDR3 is TGCAGTGCTAAACGCCGCGGGGGGCTCCAAGAGACCCAGTACTTC. The chain is built from TRBV20-1 and TRBJ2-4, with TRBD2 identical over 8 bases. The J call is uncertain, as TRBJ2-5 better fits the DNA end. Germline V gives CDR1 DFQATT, CDR2 SNEGSKA (reference sequence). The CDR3 has 15 residues.

This clonotype was picked up a small number of times. This chain links TRBV20-1 with TRBJ2-3; the match to TRBD2 covers 7 bases. The V and J ends lost 8 bases and 7 bases, in that order; junction bases with no gene match: 6. The CDR3 extends over 11 amino acids. The germline CDR1 and CDR2 sequences are DFQATT and SNEGSKA (reference sequence). The CDR3 spells CSLTGRNTQYF. Here the CDR3 DNA reads TGCAGTCTTACCGGGAGGAATACGCAGTATTTT.

The sample holds a few counts of this clonotype. The genes are TRBV4-1 and TRBJ1-6; D is ambiguous. The CDR3 runs to 16 residues. CDR1 MGHRA and CDR2 YSYEKL come from the germline V gene. Trimming cost V 1 base and J 7 bases, with 14 bases left between them. CDR3 loop: CASSQVPPGMNSPLHF. In DNA form, the CDR3 reads TGCGCCAGCAGCCAAGTGCCCCCTGGGATGAATTCACCCCTCCACTTT.

This clonotype has just one count. This chain uses TRBV28 with TRBJ1-5; 9 bases fit TRBD1. Per germline, CDR1 MDHEN and CDR2 SYDVKM. The CDR3 is 15 amino acids. Losses at the gene ends were 8 bases for V and 7 bases for J; bases not matched to a gene: 12. The CDR3 coding sequence is TGTGCCAGCTGTCCCCCCGGGACAGGGATGCAGCCCCAGCATTTT. It translates to CASCPPGTGMQPQHF.

This sequence joins TRBV7-2 and TRBJ1-3; D gene uncertain. This CDR3 has 17 residues. From germline, CDR1 is SGHTA and CDR2 FQGNSA. V was cut by 1 base and J by 1 base, with 14 bases left in between. CDR3 in amino acids: CASSLEVAVFSGNTIYF. As DNA, the CDR3 is TGTGCCAGCAGCTTAGAGGTGGCAGTTTTTTCTGGAAACACCATATATTTT.

This clonotype has just a few counts. The rearrangement uses TRBV6-5 and TRBJ1-3; D not certain. V dropped 7 bases and J dropped 0 bases, with 16 bases sitting between them. The CDR3 consists of 16 residues. Germline loops: CDR1 MNHEY, CDR2 SVGAGI. This chain's CDR3 is CASKTNGGYSGNTIYF. Written as DNA, the CDR3 is TGTGCCAGCAAAACCAATGGCGGGTACTCTGGAAACACCATATATTTT.

This chain joins TRBV3-1 and TRBJ2-5, with TRBD2 matching over 10 bases. Trimming removed 4 bases from V and 11 bases from J; junction bases left unmatched: 13. The CDR3 sequence is 15 residues long. Germline V gene sequence: CDR1 LGHDT, CDR2 YNNKEL (reference sequence). CDR3 in DNA: TGTGCCAGCAGCCCCAGGAGCGGGAGGGGTGATGAGCAGTACTTC. Translating it yields CASSPRSGRGDEQYF.

This clonotype appeared a few times. The chain uses TRBV9 and TRBJ2-3; TRBD2 matches at 7 bases. CDR1 and CDR2 (germline): SGDLS, YYNGEE. CDR3 length equals 18 residues. V dropped 3 bases and J dropped 0; count of bases not matched to a gene: 13. CDR3 nucleotide sequence: TGTGCCAGCAGCGAGCTAGCGGTTACCTATCAGAGCACAGATACGCAGTATTTT. It codes for CASSELAVTYQSTDTQYF.

There are many counts of this clonotype. V is TRBV12-3 or TRBV12-4 and J is TRBJ2-1; 11 nucleotides line up with TRBD2. The CDR3 runs 19 residues. V shed 6 bases and J 0 bases; nucleotides not matched to a gene: 13. CDR3 nucleotide sequence: TGTGCCAGCAGCCCGGGGACTAGCGGTAAAAGGCACTCCTACAATGAGCAGTTCTTC. It specifies CASSPGTSGKRHSYNEQFF.

This clonotype was seen a few times. CDR3 sequence reads: CASSFPGTGENEQFF. The CDR3 DNA reads TGTGCCAGCAGTTTCCCTGGGACAGGGGAGAATGAGCAGTTCTTC. V usage is TRBV6-1 and J usage is TRBJ2-1; 10 bases line up with TRBD1. The CDR3 runs to 15 residues. J gave up 7 bases and V 5 bases, and 8 bases lay outside the gene matches. Looked up from germline, CDR1 is MNHNS and CDR2 is SASEGT.

There are a few counts of this clonotype. The chain has TRBV2 and TRBJ2-7; D uncertain. There are 13 residues in the CDR3. V was clipped by 3 bases and J by 4 bases, with 10 bases between them. Germline CDR1 and CDR2: SNHLY and FYNNEI. CDR3 amino acids: CASSEDAGYEQYF. The CDR3 DNA is TGTGCCAGCAGTGAGGATGCAGGTTACGAGCAGTACTTC.

This clonotype has only a few counts. This chain uses TRBV30 with TRBJ1-1; D gene uncertain. Germline CDR1 GTSNPN, CDR2 SVGIG (reference sequence). V lost 0 bases to trimming and J lost 0 bases, with 2 bases between them. The CDR3 is 12 residues long. The CDR3 spells CAWSVVNTEAFF. The CDR3 DNA follows: TGTGCCTGGAGTGTTGTGAACACTGAAGCTTTCTTT.

This chain connects TRBV10-3 to TRBJ1-2; D gene unclear. The germline V and J ends were trimmed by 0 bases and 7 bases, with 12 bases remaining between them. This CDR3 contains 14 residues. Looked up from germline, CDR1 is ENHRY and CDR2 is SYGVKD. CDR3 in DNA: TGTGCCATCAGTGAGTCTTTACAGTGGGGTGGCTACACCTTC. Translation gives CAISESLQWGGYTF.

This clonotype was observed a few times. The CDR3 protein is CASSLKPGYGLNEQFF. CDR3 bases: TGTGCCAGCAGCTTAAAGCCGGGATACGGTTTGAATGAGCAGTTCTTC. The chain is built from TRBV7-9 and TRBJ2-1, with D possibly being TRBD2 (5 bases). The CDR3 has 16 residues. Germline CDR1 SEHNR, CDR2 FQNEAQ (reference sequence). V lost 2 bases and J lost 7, with 18 bases in between.

This clonotype came up a few times. This chain uses TRBV7-9 with TRBJ2-3; D gene ambiguous. V was pared by 3 bases and J by 3 bases, with 7 bases between. The germline V gene encodes CDR1 SEHNR and CDR2 FQNEAQ (reference sequence). There are 13 residues in the CDR3. The CDR3 DNA follows: TGTGCCAGCAGCTTCCCTCAAACAGATACGCAGTATTTT. It is translated as CASSFPQTDTQYF.

This clonotype was observed a few times. The chain employs TRBV12-3 or TRBV12-4 and TRBJ2-6; D gene ambiguous. Trimming shortened V by 1 base and J by 0 bases, and 7 bases separated the two germline ends. The CDR3 totals 16 residues. The CDR3 coding sequence is TGTGCCAGCAGTTTAGAGGCGCTCTCTGGGGCCAACGTCCTGACTTTC. Protein sequence: CASSLEALSGANVLTF.

This chain links TRBV5-1 with TRBJ2-3; D remains unclear. V was trimmed by 0 bases and J by 2 bases, leaving 7 bases between them. Germline values: CDR1 SGHRS, CDR2 YFSETQ. This CDR3 is built from 14 residues. The CDR3 here is CASSLAFATDTQYF. The CDR3 DNA is TGCGCCAGCAGCTTGGCTTTTGCCACAGATACGCAGTATTTT.

This chain joins TRBV20-1 and TRBJ2-7; maybe TRBD2 (6 bases). V lost 0 bases to trimming and J lost 1 base, with 10 bases between them. The germline V gene encodes CDR1 DFQATT and CDR2 SNEGSKA (reference sequence). The CDR3 totals 14 residues. The DNA for the CDR3 is TGCAGTGCTAGAGACGGGAGAAGGTCCTACGAGCAGTACTTC. Encoded protein: CSARDGRRSYEQYF.

The V gene is TRBV27, the J gene TRBJ2-7; the D is unclear. Looked up from germline, CDR1 is MNHEY and CDR2 is SMNVEV (reference sequence). The CDR3 runs 14 residues. V shed 4 bases and J shed 2 bases, with 12 bases lying between them. The CDR3 sequence: CASSSGVQAYEQYF. For the CDR3, the DNA is TGTGCCAGCAGTTCAGGAGTCCAGGCCTACGAGCAGTACTTC.

The V gene is TRBV29-1, the J gene TRBJ1-1, with TRBD1 matching over 9 bases. The CDR3 has 14 amino acids. Germline loops: CDR1 SQVTM, CDR2 ANQGSEA. V lost 6 bases to trimming and J lost 6 bases; unmatched junction nucleotides: 11. CDR3 nucleotide sequence: TGCAGCGTCCTCCGGGGACAGGGACTGGCTGAAGCTTTCTTT. This sequence encodes CSVLRGQGLAEAFF. The whole variable domain, filled in from reference TRBV29-1 and TRBJ1-1, reads SAVISQKPSRDICQRGTSLTIQCQVDSQVTMMFWYRQQPGQSLTLIATANQGSEATYESGFVIDKFPISRPNLTFSTLTVSNMSPEDSSIYLCSVLRGQGLAEAFFGQGTRLTVV.

This clonotype was seen a few times. V gene TRBV7-2 combines with J gene TRBJ2-5, with TRBD2 matching 11 bases. This CDR3 has 16 residues. Germline CDR1 SGHTA, CDR2 FQGNSA. V lost 5 bases and J lost 0; bases outside the gene matches: 5. For the CDR3, the DNA is TGTGCCAGCAGCACGCGACTAGCGGGGAACCAAGAGACCCAGTACTTC. Translating gives CASSTRLAGNQETQYF.

The rearrangement links TRBV20-1 to TRBJ2-1; D may match TRBD1 or TRBD2 (5 bases each). The CDR3 is 15 amino acids. Trimming stripped 0 bases from V and 3 bases from J, with 12 bases between. Per the germline V gene, CDR1 is DFQATT and CDR2 is SNEGSKA (reference sequence). This CDR3 is CSARDLGVGYNEQFF. The CDR3 DNA reads as TGCAGTGCTAGAGATTTGGGGGTGGGCTACAATGAGCAGTTCTTC.

Comment on this clonotype: It is likely a read error, because the conserved phenylalanine at the end of the CDR3 is missing. J is TRBJ2-1 and V is TRBV5-1; TRBD1 is a possible D gene (5 bases). V gave up 0 bases and J gave up 9 bases, with 16 bases separating them. This CDR3 has 15 amino acids. Germline V gives CDR1 SGHRS, CDR2 YFSETQ. CDR3 residues: CASSLAAGIQGEQFV. The CDR3 DNA sequence: TGCGCCAGCAGCTTGGCGGCAGGGATTCAAGGTGAGCAGTTCGTC.